This T cell receptor (beta chain) was sequenced in a study of blood T cell repertoires in COVID-19. The CDR3 sequence is 14 residues long. V was trimmed by 1 base and J by 7 bases, leaving 10 bases between them. Germline lookup yields CDR1 SGHTA and CDR2 FQGNSA. Produced via immunoSEQ multiplex PCR; TCRdb's table is partial and in-frame only. The profile shows some 420,000 clones, roughly nine tenths of them singletons. Which cohort a participant joined came from the clinical history participants gave. This chain joins TRBV7-2 and TRBJ1-4; D remains unclear. The sequencing sample was made of PBMCs or T cells enriched from blood (not recorded which). This receptor was identified in a man aged 25-45 years who had recovered from COVID-19. CDR3 in DNA: TGTGCCAGCAGCTTAGGGTCGCCCGGTGAAAAACTGTTTTTT. The encoded protein is CASSLGSPGEKLFF. Supplemented by reference TRBV7-2 and TRBJ1-4, the full variable domain reads GAGVSQSPSNKVTEKGKDVELRCDPISGHTALYWYRQSLGQGLEFLIYFQGNSAPDKSGLPSDRFSAERTGGSVSTLTIQRTQQEDSAVYLCASSLGSPGEKLFFGSGTQLSVL.